This T cell receptor beta chain was documented in a study of cytomegalovirus exposure and HLA in healthy donors. Study findings and constraints: Investigators reported 150 to 200 TCR beta chains as tied to cytomegalovirus.

Regarding donors, all were healthy bone marrow donors. The CDR3 has 15 amino acids. V trimming: 4 bases; J trimming: 3 bases; junction bases outside the gene matches: 3. Germline V CDR1 and CDR2: SGHAT, FQNNGV. The PCR made use of 60 Vbeta and 13 Jbeta primers. The repertoire was sequenced with immunoSEQ multiplex PCR; TCRdb's copy has only in-frame clones and lacks some. The table has some 110,000 clones, approximately 73% seen once. This clone was recorded once. Antigen specificity is unknown. The receptor comes from a man aged 60 to 75 in good health and CMV-seropositive. The chain links TRBV11-2 to TRBJ2-2, with 9 bases matching TRBD1. The sample comprised PBMCs. Here the CDR3 DNA reads TGTGCCAGCAGCTGGGGACAGGGTGACACCGGGGAGCTGTTTTTT. This sequence encodes CASSWGQGDTGELFF.